This entry lists 10 T cell receptor beta chains sequenced from one sample in a study of PD-L1 blockade in urothelial cancer. Sequencing was performed with immunoSEQ multiplex PCR; in TCRdb, only in-frame clones are kept and a portion is missing. This table holds roughly 50,000 clones, around 77% found once. The material sequenced was PBMCs, taken around atezolizumab (anti-PD-L1) treatment. Receptor source: a man in his sixties or seventies with urothelial cancer.

The chain couples TRBV25-1 to TRBJ1-4; 10 bases map to TRBD1. Germline CDR1 and CDR2: MGHDK and SYGVNS. The CDR3 contains 13 residues. After removal of 11 bases from V and 8 bases from J, the junction contained 8 bases not matched to a gene. CDR3 loop: CAARQGAEEKLFF. DNA for the CDR3: TGTGCCGCCAGACAGGGGGCGGAAGAAAAACTGTTTTTT.

The genes are TRBV29-1 and TRBJ1-2; D possibly corresponds to TRBD1 (5 bases). This CDR3 is built from 14 residues. The germline gives CDR1 SQVTM, CDR2 ANQGSEA. V lost 0 bases and J 3 bases, leaving 11 bases between the germline ends. CDR3 amino acids: CSVEDQDMDYGYTF. The CDR3 region has the DNA TGCAGCGTTGAAGATCAGGACATGGACTATGGCTACACCTTC. Drawing the rest from reference TRBV29-1 and TRBJ1-2, the complete variable domain is SAVISQKPSRDICQRGTSLTIQCQVDSQVTMMFWYRQQPGQSLTLIATANQGSEATYESGFVIDKFPISRPNLTFSTLTVSNMSPEDSSIYLCSVEDQDMDYGYTFGSGTRLTVV.

J is TRBJ2-7 and V is TRBV6-5; D possibly corresponds to TRBD2 (6 bases). Germline values: CDR1 MNHEY, CDR2 SVGAGI. CDR3 length equals 14 residues. V was shortened by 6 bases and J by 5 bases, with 17 bases between the two germline ends. The CDR3 nucleotides are TGTGCCAGCAGGCCCGTTGCGGGGTCTAACGAGCAGTACTTC. It yields the protein CASRPVAGSNEQYF.

This clone has only a few counts. The chain has TRBV5-1 and TRBJ2-3; TRBD1 matches 7 bases. The CDR3 contains 16 residues. Trimming cost V 0 bases and J 3 bases; bases outside gene matches: 7. CDR1 is SGHRS and CDR2 is YFSETQ in the germline V gene. The CDR3 bases are TGCGCCAGCAGCTTGGACGGGACAGATAAGACAGATACGCAGTATTTT. Translation: CASSLDGTDKTDTQYF.

The chain has TRBV25-1 and TRBJ2-3, with 11 bases that match TRBD2. CDR1 is MGHDK and CDR2 is SYGVNS in the germline V gene. This CDR3 is built from 15 residues. J was trimmed by 1 base and V by 6 bases; bases with no gene match: 3. The CDR3 loop is CASRVSGGGTDTQYF. CDR3 coding DNA: TGTGCCAGCAGGGTTAGCGGGGGGGGCACAGATACGCAGTATTTT.

The rearrangement joins TRBV2 to TRBJ2-3; 11 nucleotides align to TRBD2. CDR3 size: 16 residues. J was trimmed by 1 base and V by 5 bases; bases with no gene match: 5. CDR1 is SNHLY, CDR2 FYNNEI, per germline. The CDR3 DNA reads as TGTGCCAGCAGTTCTCCTAGCGGGGGGCGCACAGATACGCAGTATTTT. This gives the protein CASSSPSGGRTDTQYF.

This clone was counted a single time. A junction end diverges from the germline sequence, so it may reflect a read error. The chain employs TRBV5-1 and TRBJ1-2, with 9 bases that match TRBD1. Per the germline V gene, CDR1 is SGHRS and CDR2 is YFSETQ. CDR3 length equals 14 residues. CDR3 residues: CVSSGGQGNYGYTF. CDR3 nucleotide sequence: TGCGTCAGCAGCGGGGGACAGGGAAACTATGGCTACACCTTC.

The chain uses TRBV15 and TRBJ2-1; D is unresolved. Germline V lookup: CDR1 LNHNV, CDR2 YYDKDF (reference sequence). The CDR3 is 13 amino acids. With 0 bases removed from V and 9 bases from J, the gap between germline ends came to 9 bases. DNA of the CDR3: TGTGCCACCAGCAGAGATTCTTTTAGTGAGCAGTTCTTC. Protein: CATSRDSFSEQFF.

DNA of the CDR3: TGCGCCAGCAGCCAAGAACCGGGACAGGGGGCCTACGAGCAGTACTTC. Protein sequence: CASSQEPGQGAYEQYF. The gene calls are TRBV4-3 and TRBJ2-7; 11 bases fit TRBD1. This CDR3 spans 16 amino acids. Germline CDR1 and CDR2: LGHNA and YSLEER. V trimming: 0 bases; J trimming: 2 bases; junction bases outside the gene matches: 3.

Only one count was recorded for this clone. The V call is TRBV19, the J call TRBJ2-2; TRBD1 agrees at 8 bases. The J segment lost 7 bases and the V segment lost 6 bases, leaving 13 bases of the junction unmatched. In germline, CDR1 is LNHDA, CDR2 SQIVND (reference sequence). This CDR3 is built from 16 residues. The DNA of the CDR3 is TGTGCCAGTAGCCGAAAGGACAGGGCCTCGAGCGGGGAGCTGTTTTTT. Translating gives CASSRKDRASSGELFF.